This T cell receptor beta chain was found in a study of blood T cell repertoires in COVID-19. Study background: Acute and convalescent COVID-19 samples came from the United States, Italy and Spain.

The repertoire was sequenced with immunoSEQ multiplex PCR; TCRdb's copy has only in-frame clones and lacks some. The sample shows 360,000 or so clones, about nine tenths of them seen only once. Sequenced: peripheral blood. The receptor was isolated from a woman in her sixties or seventies with COVID-19, enrolled during active disease.

The CDR3 spells CASSYRWKGAGETQYF. DNA for the CDR3: TGTGCCAGCAGTTACAGGTGGAAGGGGGCAGGGGAGACCCAGTACTTC. The chain combines TRBV6-5 with TRBJ2-5, with 7 bases matching TRBD1. This CDR3 has 16 amino acids. Unmatched junction bases numbered 11, after V lost 2 bases and J lost 5 bases. From germline, CDR1 is MNHEY and CDR2 SVGAGI.